The 12 T cell receptor beta chains given below trace back to one sample, sequenced in a study of blood T cell repertoires in COVID-19. Generated by immunoSEQ multiplex PCR, the TCRdb table keeps only in-frame clones and is missing some. The data hold approximately 91,000 clones, with about 80% observed a single time. Sequences were obtained from peripheral blood. The receptor source for this set is a man between 65 and 85 years old with acute or convalescent COVID-19.

The genes are TRBV7-9 and TRBJ2-7, with D unresolved. V was trimmed by 5 bases and J by 5 bases, leaving 7 bases between them. The germline gives CDR1 SEHNR, CDR2 FQNEAQ (reference sequence). This CDR3 has 11 amino acids. Here the CDR3 reads CASSPSNEQYF. CDR3 in DNA: TGTGCCAGCAGCCCATCCAACGAGCAGTACTTC.

The V call is TRBV28, the J call TRBJ2-6; 15 nucleotides agree with TRBD2. The junction had 5 bases not matched to a gene; V was cut back by 4 bases and J by 1 base. The CDR3 is 19 residues long. Germline assignment: CDR1 MDHEN and CDR2 SYDVKM. DNA for the CDR3: TGTGCCAGCAGTTCGGGACTAGCGGGAGGTATTTCTGGGGCCAACGTCCTGACTTTC. Residues: CASSSGLAGGISGANVLTF. Together with reference TRBV28 and TRBJ2-6, the CDR3 gives the full variable domain: DVKVTQSSRYLVKRTGEKVFLECVQDMDHENMFWYRQDPGLGLRLIYFSYDVKMKEKGDIPEGYSVSREKKERFSLILESASTNQTSMYLCASSSGLAGGISGANVLTFGAGSRLTVL.

This sequence joins TRBV7-8 and TRBJ2-7; D is possibly TRBD1 (7 bases). Trimming took off 1 base at V and 0 bases at J, with 13 bases between the two ends. Germline V CDR1 and CDR2: SGHVS, FQNEAQ. The CDR3 loop spans 16 amino acids. The CDR3 nucleotides read TGTGCCAGCAGCTTAGGTCCAGGGGGGCTCTCCTACGAGCAGTACTTC. Its translation is CASSLGPGGLSYEQYF.

The V and J genes are TRBV30 and TRBJ2-1; 9 positions match TRBD2. V lost 4 bases to trimming and J lost 4 bases; unmatched junction nucleotides: 8. CDR1 is GTSNPN, CDR2 SVGIG, per germline (reference sequence). The CDR3 is 15 amino acids. The CDR3 protein is CAWKEGGRVYNEQFF. Here the CDR3 DNA reads TGTGCCTGGAAAGAGGGCGGGAGGGTTTACAATGAGCAGTTCTTC.

This clone was detected a few times. The same CDR3 arises from other DNA sequences in this sample as well. This sequence joins TRBV4-3 and TRBJ1-6; D is undetermined. The V gene lost 0 bases and the J gene lost 0 bases, with 9 bases spanning the gap. The CDR3 is made up of 17 amino acids. The germline V gene encodes CDR1 LGHNA and CDR2 YSLEER. In DNA, the CDR3 is TGCGCCAGCAGCCAAGATAGAGGGAGCTCCTATAATTCACCCCTCCACTTT. Translating it yields CASSQDRGSSYNSPLHF.

This clone showed up just a few times. CDR3 region: CASSSPSGRVTGELFF. CDR3 sequence (DNA): TGTGCCAGCAGCTCTCCTAGCGGGAGAGTTACCGGGGAGCTGTTTTTT. The chain has TRBV5-4 and TRBJ2-2; 10 nucleotides line up with TRBD2. J lost 5 bases, V lost 3 bases, and 7 bases had no gene match. CDR3 length: 16 amino acids. Looked up from germline, CDR1 is SGHNT and CDR2 is YYREEE (reference sequence). The entire variable domain, with the rest obtained from reference TRBV5-4 and TRBJ2-2, is as follows: ETGVTQSPTHLIKTRGQQVTLRCSSQSGHNTVSWYQQALGQGPQFIFQYYREEENGRGNFPPRFSGLQFPNYSSELNVNALELDDSALYLCASSSPSGRVTGELFFGEGSRLTVL.

The genes are TRBV5-1 and TRBJ2-1, with unresolved D. Germline values: CDR1 SGHRS, CDR2 YFSETQ. Trimming left V 0 bases short and J 0 bases short, with 7 bases between. This CDR3 region has 15 residues. The CDR3 DNA follows: TGCGCCAGCAGCTTGGGCCTAGTCTCCTACAATGAGCAGTTCTTC. This sequence encodes CASSLGLVSYNEQFF.

This clone was counted once. The CDR3 is CASSPRGLAGELFF. CDR3 bases: TGTGCCAGCAGTCCTAGGGGTCTCGCCGGGGAGCTGTTTTTT. This sequence joins TRBV28 and TRBJ2-2; D is perhaps TRBD1 (5 bases). The germline CDR1 and CDR2 sequences are MDHEN and SYDVKM. Trimming took off 5 bases at V and 6 bases at J, with 13 bases between the two ends. This CDR3 has 14 amino acids.

J is TRBJ2-2 and V is TRBV4-2; a possible D gene is TRBD1 (6 bases). This CDR3 comprises 16 residues. CDR1 and CDR2 from the germline V gene are LGHNA and YNFKEQ. V was clipped by 0 bases and J by 6 bases, with 14 bases between them. CDR3 region: CASSQDPGTLAGELFF. CDR3 DNA: TGTGCCAGCAGCCAAGACCCCGGGACATTGGCCGGGGAGCTGTTTTTT.

V gene TRBV4-1 combines with J gene TRBJ2-4, with 12 bases aligning to TRBD1. The CDR3 runs 18 residues. Germline loops: CDR1 MGHRA, CDR2 YSYEKL. Trimming at V came to 1 base and at J to 15 bases, leaving 19 bases not matched to a gene. CDR3 region: CASSQAATIPGQGASGYF. The CDR3 DNA sequence: TGCGCCAGCAGCCAAGCCGCGACAATTCCGGGACAGGGGGCGTCGGGGTACTTC.

V is TRBV10-3 and J is TRBJ1-3; 8 bases line up with TRBD1. Germline V CDR1 and CDR2: ENHRY, SYGVKD. Unmatched junction bases numbered 8, after V lost 0 bases and J lost 7 bases. The CDR3 spans 16 residues. CDR3 DNA sequence: TGTGCCATCAGTGAGTCTGCAACAGGGGGAGCTAACACCATATATTTT. Protein sequence: CAISESATGGANTIYF.

The gene calls are TRBV9 and TRBJ1-1; no clear D gene. This CDR3 region has 15 residues. The V gene lost 0 bases and the J gene lost 0 bases, with 9 bases spanning the gap. Germline V CDR1 and CDR2: SGDLS, YYNGEE. CDR3 protein: CASSVGGLMNTEAFF. The DNA for the CDR3 is TGTGCCAGCAGCGTAGGCGGCCTCATGAACACTGAAGCTTTCTTT. The full variable domain, completed using reference TRBV9 and TRBJ1-1, is DSGVTQTPKHLITATGQRVTLRCSPRSGDLSVYWYQQSLDQGLQFLIQYYNGEERAKGNILERFSAQQFPDLHSELNLSSLELGDSALYFCASSVGGLMNTEAFFGQGTRLTVV.